One sample yielded the 31 T cell receptor beta chains listed below, sequenced in a study of blood T cell repertoires in COVID-19. TCRdb's copy holds only in-frame clones and misses some; the assay was immunoSEQ multiplex PCR. The table lists a few hundred thousand clones, approximately 84% of them singletons, with about 4% in the top ten. The specimen was PBMCs or T cells enriched from blood (not recorded which). These receptors all stem from a man aged 25 to 45 who had recovered from COVID-19.

This clone was seen a single time. The rearrangement uses TRBV5-6 and TRBJ1-6; weak D call: TRBD1 (6 bases). Germline CDR1 SGHDT, CDR2 YYEEEE. The CDR3 has 15 residues. V shed 5 bases and J shed 9 bases, with 18 bases lying between them. For the CDR3, the DNA is TGTGCCAGCAGTAAACAGGGCATGTCTGGTTCACCCCTCCACTTT. Its translation is CASSKQGMSGSPLHF.

This clone was picked up one time. J is TRBJ1-2 and V is TRBV5-4; 9 bases are a match to TRBD1. The V segment lost 3 bases and the J segment 1 base; nucleotides outside the gene matches: 4. This CDR3 is 15 amino acids long. Germline CDR1 is SGHNT and CDR2 is YYREEE (reference sequence). The CDR3, as DNA: TGTGCCAGCAGCTGGGGGGGACAGGGTAACTATGGCTACACCTTC. Amino acids: CASSWGGQGNYGYTF.

The chain couples TRBV24-1 to TRBJ2-2; D remains unclear. CDR1 is KGHDR and CDR2 is SFDVKD in the germline V gene. Trimming pared 6 bases from V and 0 bases from J, leaving 4 bases between. This CDR3 is built from 13 residues. The CDR3 nucleotides read TGTGCCACCAGTCTCCCGAACACCGGGGAGCTGTTTTTT. Translated: CATSLPNTGELFF.

The chain is built from TRBV5-6 and TRBJ2-7; 8 bases match TRBD1. Germline V gives CDR1 SGHDT, CDR2 YYEEEE. The CDR3 has 19 amino acids. The ends lost 3 bases at V and 0 bases at J; junction bases unmatched: 17. CDR3 sequence reads: CASSSEPGQVYLPSYEQYF. In DNA, the CDR3 is TGTGCCAGCAGCTCAGAACCGGGACAGGTCTACCTCCCCTCCTACGAGCAGTACTTC.

The gene calls are TRBV29-1 and TRBJ2-5; maybe TRBD2 (6 bases). The CDR3 covers 14 residues. Germline values: CDR1 SQVTM, CDR2 ANQGSEA. V lost 2 bases to trimming and J lost 6 bases, with 16 bases between them. For the CDR3, the DNA is TGCAGCGTTGAAAGTGGAGGGCGGGGACAGACCCAGTACTTC. It encodes CSVESGGRGQTQYF.

The CDR3 region is CASSPRDNTGELFF. As DNA, the CDR3 is TGTGCCAGCAGCCCGCGGGATAACACCGGGGAGCTGTTTTTT. The chain couples TRBV5-4 to TRBJ2-2, with D perhaps matching TRBD2 (6 bases). The CDR3 extends over 14 amino acids. V was trimmed by 4 bases and J by 2 bases, leaving 9 bases between them. Per germline, CDR1 SGHNT and CDR2 YYREEE (reference sequence).

The CDR3: CASSLGQGNQPQHF. In DNA, the CDR3 is TGTGCCAGCAGCTTAGGACAGGGCAATCAGCCCCAGCATTTT. The chain carries TRBV11-2 and TRBJ1-5; a weak D match, TRBD1 (6 bases). Per the germline V gene, CDR1 is SGHAT and CDR2 is FQNNGV. Trimming shortened V by 1 base and J by 2 bases, and 6 bases separated the two germline ends. CDR3 size: 14 residues.

CDR3 residues: CASSYLSSGGEQFF. CDR3 nucleotide sequence: TGTGCCAGCAGTTACTTGTCTAGCGGAGGTGAGCAGTTCTTC. The V and J genes are TRBV6-5 and TRBJ2-1; TRBD2 matches at 7 bases. J lost 9 bases, V lost 1 base, and 6 bases had no gene match. Germline V gene lookup returns CDR1 MNHEY and CDR2 SVGAGI. The CDR3 sequence is 14 residues long.

V is TRBV27 and J is TRBJ1-4; 10 bases fit TRBD1. The CDR3 has 15 amino acids. Germline lookup yields CDR1 MNHEY and CDR2 SMNVEV (reference sequence). V dropped 8 bases and J dropped 0; count of bases not matched to a gene: 3. CDR3 amino acids: CASHGQGATNEKLFF. The CDR3 region has the DNA TGTGCCAGCCACGGACAGGGGGCAACTAATGAAAAACTGTTTTTT.

The rearrangement links TRBV27 to TRBJ1-2; D might be TRBD1 (6 bases). CDR3 length equals 15 residues. Germline V gene sequence: CDR1 MNHEY, CDR2 SMNVEV (reference sequence). The V and J ends lost 1 base and 4 bases respectively, with 13 bases between them. The CDR3 protein is CASSLYDRKGYGYTF. CDR3 DNA: TGTGCCAGCAGTTTATACGACAGGAAGGGCTATGGCTACACCTTC.

The rearrangement links TRBV11-2 to TRBJ2-2; D ambiguous. CDR1 and CDR2 (germline): SGHAT, FQNNGV. The CDR3 runs to 13 residues. With 1 base removed from V and 7 bases from J, the gap between germline ends came to 7 bases. The CDR3 sequence is CASSLVRGGELFF. In DNA form, the CDR3 reads TGTGCCAGCAGCTTAGTTCGAGGCGGGGAGCTGTTTTTT.

The gene calls are TRBV27 and TRBJ2-1; TRBD1 might be the D (6 bases). The germline V gene has CDR1 MNHEY and CDR2 SMNVEV (reference sequence). Trimming took 4 bases from V and 6 from J, leaving 19 bases between them. The CDR3 covers 16 residues. CDR3 sequence: CASSSPLRGMGNEQFF. CDR3 coding DNA: TGTGCCAGCAGTTCTCCCCTTAGGGGGATGGGCAATGAGCAGTTCTTC.

This chain joins TRBV2 and TRBJ2-7, with D hard to call. This CDR3 has 15 amino acids. Germline V gives CDR1 SNHLY, CDR2 FYNNEI. Between the trimmed V and J ends, which lost 6 bases and 7 bases, there was a span of 22 bases. CDR3 nucleotide sequence: TGTGCCAGCAGCTACGACTCCGGTAGTTCCTGGGAGCAGTACTTC. Residues: CASSYDSGSSWEQYF.

This sequence joins TRBV19 and TRBJ2-3; maybe TRBD2 (6 bases). Germline values: CDR1 LNHDA, CDR2 SQIVND (reference sequence). CDR3 length: 13 amino acids. Trimming pared 5 bases from V and 6 bases from J, leaving 12 bases between. As DNA, the CDR3 is TGTGCCAGTAGTTCCGGACGGGAGGATACGCAGTATTTT. Its translation: CASSSGREDTQYF. Full variable domain (outside the CDR3, taken from reference TRBV19 and TRBJ2-3): DGGITQSPKYLFRKEGQNVTLSCEQNLNHDAMYWYRQDPGQGLRLIYYSQIVNDFQKGDIAEGYSVSREKKESFPLTVTSAQKNPTAFYLCASSSGREDTQYFGPGTRLTVL.

The chain employs TRBV18 and TRBJ1-5, with unresolved D. The V gene's germline CDR1 is KGHSH and CDR2 LQKENI. The CDR3 has 13 amino acids. V dropped 3 bases and J dropped 3 bases, with 6 bases sitting between them. The CDR3 loop is CASSPGTNQPQHF. The CDR3 region has the DNA TGTGCCAGCTCACCGGGCACCAATCAGCCCCAGCATTTT.

The rearrangement links TRBV29-1 to TRBJ2-2, with D perhaps matching TRBD2 (5 bases). The germline V gene encodes CDR1 SQVTM and CDR2 ANQGSEA. Trimming pared 0 bases from V and 3 bases from J, leaving 11 bases between. This CDR3 comprises 15 residues. CDR3 nucleotide sequence: TGCAGCGTTGAAGATCTCCAGAGGGACACCGGGGAGCTGTTTTTT. It encodes CSVEDLQRDTGELFF.

The chain uses TRBV19 and TRBJ1-1, with 9 bases fitting TRBD1. This CDR3 is built from 14 residues. CDR1 LNHDA and CDR2 SQIVND come from the germline V gene (reference sequence). The trim removed 4 bases at V and 6 bases at J, leaving 6 bases unmatched. CDR3 DNA sequence: TGTGCCAGTAGTAAGGGACAGGGTAGGGCTGAAGCTTTCTTT. Residues: CASSKGQGRAEAFF.

The chain links TRBV5-1 to TRBJ2-1; 7 positions match TRBD2. Germline V gene sequence: CDR1 SGHRS, CDR2 YFSETQ. V was clipped by 4 bases and J by 4 bases; unmatched bases: 2. The CDR3 extends over 13 amino acids. CDR3 nucleotides: TGCGCCAGCAGCGCGGGGGAATACAATGAGCAGTTCTTC. Translating it yields CASSAGEYNEQFF.

The table lists this clone with a few counts. The rearrangement links TRBV9 to TRBJ1-1; tentative D call: TRBD1 (6 bases). The V and J ends lost 0 bases and 6 bases respectively, with 15 bases between them. CDR3 length: 15 residues. Looked up from germline, CDR1 is SGDLS and CDR2 is YYNGEE. The CDR3 here is CASSVDPRGWAEAFF. CDR3 nucleotides: TGTGCCAGCAGCGTAGATCCCAGGGGATGGGCTGAAGCTTTCTTT.

The CDR3 coding sequence is TGCGCCAGCAGTCCACAGGGTAGCACAGATACGCAGTATTTT. Protein: CASSPQGSTDTQYF. V usage is TRBV10-2 and J usage is TRBJ2-3; tentative D call: TRBD1 (6 bases). This CDR3 is 14 amino acids long. Germline V CDR1 and CDR2: WSHSY, SAAADI. V was pared by 5 bases and J by 0 bases, with 9 bases between.

The V and J genes are TRBV28 and TRBJ2-1; D perhaps matches TRBD2 (5 bases). The V end lost 10 bases, the J end lost 7 bases, and 11 bases lay between the germline ends. CDR1 and CDR2 from the germline V gene are MDHEN and SYDVKM. The CDR3 is 11 amino acids. CDR3 nucleotides: TGTGCCACCCGAGAGGGTAATGAGCAGTTCTTC. This translates into CATREGNEQFF.

The chain links TRBV19 to TRBJ1-4; 7 bases agree with TRBD1. V shed 1 base and J 3 bases; nucleotides not matched to a gene: 8. The V gene's germline CDR1 is LNHDA and CDR2 SQIVND (reference sequence). The CDR3 is 17 residues long. DNA for the CDR3: TGTGCCAGTAGTATAGGACAGGGAGAAGTGGCTAATGAAAAACTGTTTTTT. This translates into CASSIGQGEVANEKLFF.

The V and J genes are TRBV7-8 and TRBJ1-2; D unclear. V was shortened by 2 bases and J by 4 bases, with 14 bases between the two germline ends. CDR1 is SGHVS and CDR2 is FQNEAQ in the germline V gene. This CDR3 contains 15 residues. In DNA form, the CDR3 reads TGTGCCAGCAGCTTAAGTGACACCGAATCCTATGGCTACACCTTC. Translated, it gives CASSLSDTESYGYTF. Full variable domain (missing parts from reference TRBV7-8 and TRBJ1-2): GAGVSQSPRYKVAKRGQDVALRCDPISGHVSLFWYQQALGQGPEFLTYFQNEAQLDKSGLPSDRFFAERPEGSVSTLKIQRTQQEDSAVYLCASSLSDTESYGYTFGSGTRLTVV.

The chain has TRBV5-6 and TRBJ2-3; 11 positions agree with TRBD2. Germline V gives CDR1 SGHDT, CDR2 YYEEEE. This CDR3 is built from 18 residues. With 4 bases clipped from V and 2 bases from J, the junction kept 12 bases outside the gene matches. CDR3 bases: TGTGCCAGCAGCGCCATGCCTGGGACTAGCGGATCCACAGATACGCAGTATTTT. This codes for CASSAMPGTSGSTDTQYF.

This chain joins TRBV29-1 and TRBJ1-1; 7 nucleotides match TRBD1. CDR3 length equals 13 residues. J was trimmed by 5 bases and V by 7 bases; bases with no gene match: 10. The germline V gene has CDR1 SQVTM and CDR2 ANQGSEA. The CDR3 coding sequence is TGCAGCGCCACCACAGGGGTGGGTACTGAAGCTTTCTTT. Residues: CSATTGVGTEAFF. Combining the CDR3 with reference TRBV29-1 and TRBJ1-1 gives the whole variable domain SAVISQKPSRDICQRGTSLTIQCQVDSQVTMMFWYRQQPGQSLTLIATANQGSEATYESGFVIDKFPISRPNLTFSTLTVSNMSPEDSSIYLCSATTGVGTEAFFGQGTRLTVV.

The CDR3 reads CASATGSASPLHF. The DNA for the CDR3 is TGTGCCAGCGCCACAGGGTCAGCTTCACCCCTCCACTTT. The chain uses TRBV6-5 and TRBJ1-6, with D perhaps TRBD1 (6 bases). Trimming left V 8 bases short and J 9 bases short, with 14 bases between. Per germline, CDR1 MNHEY and CDR2 SVGAGI. This CDR3 contains 13 residues.

The chain uses TRBV5-1 and TRBJ2-5; 11 nucleotides agree with TRBD1. The V segment lost 3 bases and the J segment 3 bases; nucleotides outside the gene matches: 1. The CDR3 is made up of 14 amino acids. Germline CDR1 reads SGHRS; CDR2 reads YFSETQ. CDR3 coding DNA: TGCGCCAGCAGCTGGACAGGGGGCGAAGAGACCCAGTACTTC. It codes for CASSWTGGEETQYF.

The chain carries TRBV14 and TRBJ2-5; 11 bases agree with TRBD2. Germline loops: CDR1 SGHDN, CDR2 FVKESK. This CDR3 is 15 amino acids long. V lost 5 bases, J lost 4 bases, and 6 bases stayed unmatched. This chain's CDR3 is CASSNGLAGAETQYF. DNA for the CDR3: TGTGCCAGCAGCAATGGACTAGCGGGCGCAGAGACCCAGTACTTC.

This clone was recorded once. The chain couples TRBV11-3 to TRBJ1-3; D gene ambiguous. There are 12 residues in the CDR3. Germline V lookup: CDR1 SGHNT, CDR2 YENEEA. Trimming shortened V by 5 bases and J by 7 bases, and 9 bases separated the two germline ends. In DNA form, the CDR3 reads TGTGCCAGCAGCCCCCGCGGTAACACCATATATTTT. Translating gives CASSPRGNTIYF.

J is TRBJ2-5 and V is TRBV24-1; tentative D call: TRBD2 (6 bases). V was cut by 4 bases and J by 4 bases, with 21 bases left in between. This CDR3 has 17 amino acids. In germline, CDR1 is KGHDR, CDR2 SFDVKD. The CDR3 DNA is TGTGCCACCAGTGACCCGACCGGGGGAATGGGATTAGAGACCCAGTACTTC. Encoded protein: CATSDPTGGMGLETQYF.

Here the CDR3 reads CASSLAEGNEQFF. The CDR3 bases are TGTGCCAGCAGTTTAGCGGAGGGTAATGAGCAGTTCTTC. The rearrangement uses TRBV6-4 and TRBJ2-1; D is perhaps TRBD2 (6 bases). Trimming shortened V by 5 bases and J by 7 bases, and 12 bases separated the two germline ends. CDR1 is MRHNA, CDR2 SNTAGT, per germline. The CDR3 runs 13 residues.